This TCR beta chain was captured by sequencing in a study of identical twins. This clonotype showed up just a few times. Its cognate antigen is unknown. Between the trimmed V and J ends, which lost 5 bases and 6 bases, there was a span of 16 bases. The CDR3 spans 15 residues. TCRdb independently ran MiXCR on the 5' RACE reads; one entry per CDR3 protein. This table has a few hundred thousand distinct CDR3 sequences, about 12% appearing once. Study results and caveats: Beta clonotypes that were abundant in cord blood contained fewer insertions, a pattern absent from memory repertoires. Conclusions rested on cross-sectional statistics rather than following the same donors. The study found that models underestimated out-of-frame TCR alpha sharing in monozygotic twins.

These records were also assigned to another study, of yellow fever vaccine responses in identical twins. That source reports: Twins reportedly mounted vaccine T cell responses that seemed partly convergent, partly personalized.

V is TRBV12-3 or TRBV12-4 and J is TRBJ1-4; D may be TRBD1 (5 bases). What was sequenced was CD8+ T cells sorted from blood. This sequence originates from a woman in her late teens or twenties in good health. The CDR3 coding sequence is TGTGCCAGCAGTGGCTCCAGGGCTTATGATGAAAAACTGTTTTTT. Protein sequence: CASSGSRAYDEKLFF.